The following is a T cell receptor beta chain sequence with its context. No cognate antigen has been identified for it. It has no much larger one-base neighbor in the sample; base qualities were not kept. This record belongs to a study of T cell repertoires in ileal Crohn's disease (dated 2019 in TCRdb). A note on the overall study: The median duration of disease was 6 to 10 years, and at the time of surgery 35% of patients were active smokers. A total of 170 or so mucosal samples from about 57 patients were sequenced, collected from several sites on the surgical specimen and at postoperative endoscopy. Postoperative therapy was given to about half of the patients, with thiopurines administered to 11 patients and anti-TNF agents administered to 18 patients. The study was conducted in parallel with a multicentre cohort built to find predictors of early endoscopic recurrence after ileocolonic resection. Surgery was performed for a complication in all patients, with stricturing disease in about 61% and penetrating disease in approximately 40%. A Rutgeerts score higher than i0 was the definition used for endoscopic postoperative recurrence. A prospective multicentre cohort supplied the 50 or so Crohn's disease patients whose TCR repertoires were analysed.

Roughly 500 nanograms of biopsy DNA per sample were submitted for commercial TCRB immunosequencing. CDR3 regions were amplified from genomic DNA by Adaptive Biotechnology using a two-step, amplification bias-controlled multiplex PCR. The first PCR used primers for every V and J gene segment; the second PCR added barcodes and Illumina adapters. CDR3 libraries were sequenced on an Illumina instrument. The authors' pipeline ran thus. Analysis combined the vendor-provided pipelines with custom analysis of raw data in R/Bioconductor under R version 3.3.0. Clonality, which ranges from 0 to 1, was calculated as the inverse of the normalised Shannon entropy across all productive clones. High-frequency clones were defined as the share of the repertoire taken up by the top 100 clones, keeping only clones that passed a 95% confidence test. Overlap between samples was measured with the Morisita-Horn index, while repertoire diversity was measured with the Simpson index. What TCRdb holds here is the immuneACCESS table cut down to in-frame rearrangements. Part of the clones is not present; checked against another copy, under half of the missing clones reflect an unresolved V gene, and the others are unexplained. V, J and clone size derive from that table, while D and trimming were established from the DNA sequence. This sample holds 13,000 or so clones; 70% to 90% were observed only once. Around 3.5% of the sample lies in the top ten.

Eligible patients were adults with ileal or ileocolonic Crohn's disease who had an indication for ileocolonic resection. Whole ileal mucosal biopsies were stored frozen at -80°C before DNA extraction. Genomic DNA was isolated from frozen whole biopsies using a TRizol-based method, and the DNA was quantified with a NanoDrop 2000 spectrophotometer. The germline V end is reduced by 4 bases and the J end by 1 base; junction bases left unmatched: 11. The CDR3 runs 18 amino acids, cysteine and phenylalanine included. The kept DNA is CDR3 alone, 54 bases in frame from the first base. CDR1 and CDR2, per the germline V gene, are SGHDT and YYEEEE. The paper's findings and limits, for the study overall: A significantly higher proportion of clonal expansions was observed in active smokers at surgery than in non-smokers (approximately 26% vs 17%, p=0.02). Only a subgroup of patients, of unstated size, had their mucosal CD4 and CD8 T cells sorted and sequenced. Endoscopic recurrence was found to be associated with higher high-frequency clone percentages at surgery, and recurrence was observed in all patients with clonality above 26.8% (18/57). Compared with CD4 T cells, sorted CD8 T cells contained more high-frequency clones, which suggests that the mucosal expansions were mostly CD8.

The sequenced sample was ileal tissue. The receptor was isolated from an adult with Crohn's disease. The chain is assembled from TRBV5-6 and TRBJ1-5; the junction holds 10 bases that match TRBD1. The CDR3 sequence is CASSRLSSGQGSNQPQHF. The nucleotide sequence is TGTGCCAGCAGCCGTCTATCCTCGGGACAGGGGAGCAATCAGCCCCAGCATTTT.